These 10 T cell receptor beta chains originate from one sample sequenced in a study of blood T cell repertoires in COVID-19. Generated by immunoSEQ multiplex PCR, the TCRdb table keeps only in-frame clones and is missing some. The sample yields approximately 70,000 clones, more than 85% seen once. The sequenced sample was peripheral blood. Receptor source: a man in his forties with COVID-19, enrolled during active disease.

The genes are TRBV18 and TRBJ2-3, with 12 bases matching TRBD2. V lost 2 bases to trimming and J lost 5 bases; unmatched junction nucleotides: 14. This CDR3 spans 19 amino acids. The V gene's germline CDR1 is KGHSH and CDR2 LQKENI. CDR3 loop: CASSPLAYSSGGAGDTQYF. CDR3 nucleotide sequence: TGTGCCAGCTCACCATTGGCATACTCTAGCGGGGGGGCCGGAGATACGCAGTATTTT.

The V gene is TRBV3-1 (or the pseudogene TRBV3-2), the J gene TRBJ2-3, with TRBD2 matching 8 bases. This CDR3 has 14 residues. Unmatched junction bases numbered 4, after V lost 3 bases and J lost 5 bases. Germline values: CDR1 LGHDT, CDR2 YNNKEL (reference sequence). CDR3 loop: CASSQTSEIDTQYF. The CDR3 DNA reads TGTGCCAGCAGCCAGACTAGCGAGATAGATACGCAGTATTTT.

The chain links TRBV7-6 to TRBJ2-7; 11 nucleotides align to TRBD2. The V and J ends lost 1 base and 4 bases, in that order; junction bases with no gene match: 12. Germline lookup yields CDR1 SGHVS and CDR2 FNYEAQ. The CDR3 length is 18 residues. DNA of the CDR3: TGTGCCAGCAGCTTAGGATATAGCGGGGGGGTTGGATTTTACGAGCAGTACTTC. Translated, it gives CASSLGYSGGVGFYEQYF.

This clone was observed a few times. The genes are TRBV3-1 (or the pseudogene TRBV3-2) and TRBJ2-2; the match to TRBD1 covers 10 bases. Germline V gene data show CDR1 as LGHDT and CDR2 as YNNKEL (reference sequence). V dropped 6 bases and J dropped 3; count of bases not matched to a gene: 4. The CDR3 has 15 residues. The CDR3 coding sequence is TGTGCCAGCAGGTCCGGGACAGGGGACACCGGGGAGCTGTTTTTT. Translated, it gives CASRSGTGDTGELFF.

J is TRBJ2-2 and V is TRBV4-1, with a tentative D call TRBD1 (6 bases). Trimming took 2 bases from V and 8 from J, leaving 18 bases between them. Germline V gene lookup returns CDR1 MGHRA and CDR2 YSYEKL. This CDR3 is built from 16 residues. The CDR3 nucleotides are TGCGCCAGCAGCCAACCCCGAACTTACAGGGAAGGGGAGCTGTTTTTT. As protein: CASSQPRTYREGELFF.

The chain couples TRBV28 to TRBJ2-1; 11 nucleotides match TRBD2. The germline V gene encodes CDR1 MDHEN and CDR2 SYDVKM. The V segment lost 5 bases and the J segment 10 bases; nucleotides outside the gene matches: 7. The CDR3 runs to 14 residues. CDR3 sequence (DNA): TGTGCCAGCAGTCCGACTAGCGGGGCGGGGGAGCAGTTCTTC. It encodes CASSPTSGAGEQFF.

The chain recombines TRBV5-4 with TRBJ2-1; 7 bases agree with TRBD1. Germline values: CDR1 SGHNT, CDR2 YYREEE (reference sequence). J gave up 6 bases and V 3 bases, and 3 bases lay outside the gene matches. This CDR3 contains 13 residues. The CDR3 DNA reads TGTGCCAGCAGCTACAGGGGACGCAATGAGCAGTTCTTC. Encoded protein: CASSYRGRNEQFF.

The CDR3 nucleotides read TGTGCCAGCAGTCAGGGGACAGAGAACTATGGCTACACCTTC. Amino acid sequence: CASSQGTENYGYTF. The chain joins TRBV6-5 to TRBJ1-2; 7 positions match TRBD1. Looked up from germline, CDR1 is MNHEY and CDR2 is SVGAGI. The CDR3 spans 14 residues. The junction had 5 bases not matched to a gene; V was cut back by 5 bases and J by 2 bases.

The chain couples TRBV3-1 (or the pseudogene TRBV3-2) to TRBJ1-4, with D uncertain. The CDR3 is 14 residues long. With 2 bases removed from V and 4 bases from J, the gap between germline ends came to 8 bases. CDR1 LGHDT and CDR2 YNNKEL come from the germline V gene (reference sequence). The chain's CDR3 is CASSQREDNEKLFF. The CDR3 bases are TGTGCCAGCAGCCAAAGGGAGGATAATGAAAAACTGTTTTTT.

V is TRBV9 and J is TRBJ2-7, with 10 bases aligning to TRBD1. Looked up from germline, CDR1 is SGDLS and CDR2 is YYNGEE. This CDR3 region has 15 residues. V was pared by 3 bases and J by 3 bases, with 6 bases of the junction left unmatched. The CDR3 DNA reads TGTGCCAGCAGCGCGCTCCGGGACAGGGGCTACGAGCAGTACTTC. Its translation: CASSALRDRGYEQYF.